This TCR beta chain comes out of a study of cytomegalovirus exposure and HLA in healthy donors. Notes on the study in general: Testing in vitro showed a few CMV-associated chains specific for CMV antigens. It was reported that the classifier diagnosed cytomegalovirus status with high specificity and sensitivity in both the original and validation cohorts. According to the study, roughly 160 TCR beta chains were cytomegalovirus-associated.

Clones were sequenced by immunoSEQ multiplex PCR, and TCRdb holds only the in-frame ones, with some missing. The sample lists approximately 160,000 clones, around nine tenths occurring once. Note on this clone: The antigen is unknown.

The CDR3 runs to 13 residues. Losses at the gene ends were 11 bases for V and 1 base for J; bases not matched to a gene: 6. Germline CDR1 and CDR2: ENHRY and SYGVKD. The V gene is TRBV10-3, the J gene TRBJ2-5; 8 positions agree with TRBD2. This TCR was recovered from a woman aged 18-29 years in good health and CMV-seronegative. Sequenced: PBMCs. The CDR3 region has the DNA TGTGCCGTCGGGAGGGGAAGCCAAGAGACCCAGTACTTC. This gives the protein CAVGRGSQETQYF.